There are many counts of the clone carrying this TCR beta chain. Its antigen is as yet unknown. This specimen belongs to a study of shared clonotypes between healthy human individuals. Study in general: Plates per donor: three CD4 naive, three CD4 memory, two CD8 naive, one CD8 memory.

Overall study findings and caveats: Sequencing depth was a factor that was expected to affect clonotype sharing among donors.

Some clones are missing from TCRdb's copy, which holds only in-frame ones; the method was immunoSEQ multiplex PCR. The sample holds approximately 700,000 clones, less than 80% seen once. CDR3 length: 14 amino acids. V lost 4 bases, J lost 11 bases, and 13 bases stayed unmatched. Germline V gives CDR1 MNHEY, CDR2 SVGAGI. Sequencing was performed on memory CD4+ T cells sorted from blood. Subset noted: CD45RA-negative fraction. This clonotype originated in a young woman in good health. This chain connects TRBV6-5 to TRBJ1-1; 7 nucleotides agree with TRBD1. CDR3 nucleotides: TGTGCCAGCAGTTTACAGGGGCAGGTGTCGTCGGCTTTCTTT. It translates to CASSLQGQVSSAFF.